This T cell receptor (beta chain) was documented in a study of T cell responses to AZD1222 COVID-19 vaccine. Here immunoSEQ multiplex PCR was the method, and the copy in TCRdb shows in-frame clones only, minus some. Among some 110,000 clones listed, about 86% were seen once. As regards this clone: The antigen is not known. The junction departs from germline at one end; a sequencing error may be responsible.

The CDR3 is 16 amino acids. Germline V gene sequence: CDR1 ENHRY, CDR2 SYGVKD. Regarding the study as a whole: Repertoire sampling happened only post peak T cell response. Targets within unmutated variant regions were reportedly found for nearly half of spike-specific TCRs.

The J gene is TRBJ1-5, the V gene TRBV10-3, with a weak D call TRBD1 (6 bases). The starting material was peripheral blood, obtained 28 days after the second AZD1222 dose. The sequence came from an adult who received the AZD1222 COVID-19 vaccine. CDR3 sequence (DNA): TGTGCCATCAGTATGGGGGCAGGGGCAGGGTGGGCCCCAGGGGATTTT. This encodes CAISMGAGAGWAPGDF.